The 5 T cell receptor beta chains listed next were all sequenced from one sample in a study of early stage breast cancer tumors. Profiled with immunoSEQ multiplex PCR; TCRdb holds only in-frame clones, not every one. The data show under 13,000 clones, 75% to 85% seen once. Sequences were obtained from breast tumor tissue. The receptors shown here come from a person aged 70 to 85 with breast cancer.

The CDR3 nucleotides are TGTGCCAGCTCACCGCCCACAGAGAGCTATGGCTACACCTTC. Protein sequence: CASSPPTESYGYTF. This chain uses TRBV18 with TRBJ1-2, with D unclear. Germline loops: CDR1 KGHSH, CDR2 LQKENI. CDR3 length equals 14 residues. V was clipped by 3 bases and J by 4 bases, with 12 bases between them.

V gene TRBV27 combines with J gene TRBJ2-7, with a tentative D call TRBD1 (6 bases). The germline V gene encodes CDR1 MNHEY and CDR2 SMNVEV (reference sequence). The CDR3 has 13 residues. V lost 7 bases and J 2 bases, leaving 12 bases between the germline ends. CDR3 loop: CASIGQGTYEQYF. The CDR3 nucleotides read TGTGCCAGCATAGGGCAGGGGACCTACGAGCAGTACTTC.

The chain is built from TRBV27 and TRBJ2-1; TRBD1 might be the D (6 bases). Germline-derived CDR1 and CDR2 are MNHEY and SMNVEV (reference sequence). V was cut by 0 bases and J by 2 bases, with 11 bases left in between. CDR3 length equals 16 residues. The CDR3 loop is CASSLSVGAAYNEQFF. The CDR3 coding sequence is TGTGCCAGCAGTTTATCGGTGGGGGCGGCCTACAATGAGCAGTTCTTC.

The V gene is TRBV4-1, the J gene TRBJ1-4, with TRBD1 as a possible D gene (6 bases). Trimming shortened V by 2 bases and J by 4 bases, and 17 bases separated the two germline ends. Per the germline V gene, CDR1 is MGHRA and CDR2 is YSYEKL. The CDR3 contains 17 residues. The CDR3 loop is CASSQLPTGWGNEKLFF. CDR3 nucleotides: TGCGCCAGCAGCCAACTTCCTACAGGGTGGGGTAATGAAAAACTGTTTTTT.

This clone was observed a single time. J is TRBJ1-3 and V is TRBV4-3; TRBD1 aligns across 9 bases. Per the germline V gene, CDR1 is LGHNA and CDR2 is YSLEER. Trimming cost V 5 bases and J 3 bases; bases outside gene matches: 8. This CDR3 has 16 amino acids. The chain's CDR3 is CASSSGTGKYGNTIYF. CDR3 DNA sequence: TGCGCCAGCAGCTCCGGGACAGGGAAGTATGGAAACACCATATATTTT.